Listed below are T cell receptor beta chains from one sample, sequenced in a study of cytomegalovirus exposure and HLA in healthy donors. Profiling relied on immunoSEQ multiplex PCR, and the TCRdb table lists in-frame clones only, not all of them. The repertoire includes 150,000 to 200,000 clones, around four fifths of them detected once, and 1.3% sits in the top ten. Material for sequencing was PBMCs. Every receptor here comes from a man aged 25 to 45 in good health and CMV-seronegative. Each CDR3 is given with its conserved first and last residue. Fields, in order: D gene, V gene, clone size, CDR3 length, J gene, CDR3 DNA, CDR3 protein. The D gene is left open where the match is weak. Clone size is stated in some rows and not others, as once, few, many or a class when expanded.

NA	TRBV5-5	NA	15	TRBJ2-7	TGTGCCAGCAGCTTGTCAGGGGGGCCCTCCTACGAGCAGTACTTC	CASSLSGGPSYEQYF
NA	TRBV7-2	once	15	TRBJ1-1	TGTGCCAGCAGCTTAGAGGTACACAGCCTCACTGAAGCTTTCTTT	CASSLEVHSLTEAFF
TRBD1	TRBV7-6	NA	16	TRBJ2-5	TGTGCCAGCAGCTTAGAGGGACAGGGGGCTCGAGAGACCCAGTACTTC	CASSLEGQGARETQYF
NA	TRBV6-1	NA	13	TRBJ1-1	TGTGCCAGCAGTTCCGGGGGAAACACTGAAGCTTTCTTT	CASSSGGNTEAFF
TRBD1	TRBV4-1	NA	13	TRBJ2-5	TGCGCCAGCAACGGACAGGGGGATGAGACCCAGTACTTC	CASNGQGDETQYF
TRBD1	TRBV5-4	NA	15	TRBJ1-1	TGTGCCAGCAGCTTGCCAGGGGGCGGAGGGGCTGAAGCTTTCTTT	CASSLPGGGGAEAFF
TRBD1	TRBV10-2	once	16	TRBJ1-1	TGCGCCAGCCGTCTCCTCTCTACGACAGGGACCACTGAAGCTTTCTTT	CASRLLSTTGTTEAFF
NA	TRBV2	once	12	TRBJ2-1	TGTGCCAGCAGTGAACAGGGCGGCCTACTGTTCTTC	CASSEQGGLLFF
TRBD1	TRBV6-5	NA	14	TRBJ2-5	TGTGCCAGCAGTACCTGGGGACAGCAAGAGACCCAGTACTTC	CASSTWGQQETQYF
NA	TRBV6-1	NA	14	TRBJ2-7	TGTGCCACCAAAACGGACAATTCGGTGGACGAGCAGTACTTC	CATKTDNSVDEQYF
NA	TRBV9	NA	13	TRBJ2-1	TGTGCCAGCACCCCACGGGAATCGAATGAGCAGTTCTTC	CASTPRESNEQFF
TRBD1	TRBV30	NA	15	TRBJ1-4	TGTGCCTGGAGTAATCGACAGGGTTTATTTGAAAAACTGTTTTTT	CAWSNRQGLFEKLFF
NA	TRBV2	NA	13	TRBJ1-4	TGTGCCACCACACTGCAGGCTAATGAAAAACTGTTTTTT	CATTLQANEKLFF
TRBD1	TRBV18	NA	13	TRBJ1-2	TGTGCCAGCTCCGCGACAGGGAACGAAGGCTACACCTTC	CASSATGNEGYTF
NA	TRBV6-1	NA	15	TRBJ1-5	TGTGCCAGCAGTGAAAACCGAGGGCACAATCAGCCCCAGCATTTT	CASSENRGHNQPQHF
NA	TRBV5-1	NA	15	TRBJ2-6	TGCGCCAGCAGCTGGAGGGACTCTGGGGCCAACGTCCTGACTTTC	CASSWRDSGANVLTF
NA	TRBV18	NA	15	TRBJ1-2	TGTGCCAGCTCACCTCAGGCTATACTTAGTTATGGCTACACCTTC	CASSPQAILSYGYTF